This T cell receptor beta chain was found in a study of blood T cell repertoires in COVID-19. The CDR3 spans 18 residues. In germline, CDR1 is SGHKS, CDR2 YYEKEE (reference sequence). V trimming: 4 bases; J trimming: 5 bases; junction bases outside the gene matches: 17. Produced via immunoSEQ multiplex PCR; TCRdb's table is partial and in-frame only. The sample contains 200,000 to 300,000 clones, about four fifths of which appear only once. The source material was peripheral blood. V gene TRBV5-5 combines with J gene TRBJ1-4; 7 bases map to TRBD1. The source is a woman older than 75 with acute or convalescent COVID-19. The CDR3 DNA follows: TGTGCCAGCAGCCCCCACAGACAGGGTGCGGTCCTCAATGAAAAACTGTTTTTT. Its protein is CASSPHRQGAVLNEKLFF.